Presented here are 4 T cell receptor beta chains from one specimen sequenced in a study of T cell responses to AZD1222 COVID-19 vaccine. Produced via immunoSEQ multiplex PCR; TCRdb's table is partial and in-frame only. The sample contains over 100,000 clones, around 87% of which appear only once. Sequences were derived from peripheral blood, sampled 28 days after the second AZD1222 dose. The receptor set was obtained from an adult who received the AZD1222 COVID-19 vaccine.

The CDR3 reads CASSDPRRLADRRGQPQHF. As DNA, the CDR3 is TGTGCCAGCAGTGACCCACGCCGACTGGCGGACAGGAGAGGTCAGCCCCAGCATTTT. The rearrangement joins TRBV6-4 to TRBJ1-5; TRBD1 matches at 7 bases. The CDR3 contains 19 residues. The germline V gene has CDR1 MRHNA and CDR2 SNTAGT. V shed 2 bases and J 6 bases; nucleotides not matched to a gene: 19.

A note on this clone: Since the CDR3 does not end with the conserved phenylalanine or tryptophan, this likely comes from a read error. This sequence joins TRBV5-1 and TRBJ1-2, with a weak D call TRBD1 (5 bases). The ends were cut back, 3 bases at V and 1 base at J, with 16 bases in the middle. The CDR3 sequence is 16 residues long. Germline V CDR1 and CDR2: SGHRS, YFSETQ. CDR3 in DNA: TGCGCCAGCAGCTCACAAGACAGCGTAGATAACTATGGCTACACCATC. This sequence encodes CASSSQDSVDNYGYTI.

This chain's CDR3 is CASSLQADRALHF. The CDR3 DNA reads TGCGCCAGCAGCTTGCAGGCCGATCGGGCCCTCCACTTT. The chain uses TRBV5-1 and TRBJ1-6; D unclear. There are 13 residues in the CDR3. Trimming pared 1 base from V and 14 bases from J, leaving 13 bases between. Per germline, CDR1 SGHRS and CDR2 YFSETQ.

The gene calls are TRBV7-9 and TRBJ2-7; tentatively, D is TRBD2 (6 bases). Germline V lookup: CDR1 SEHNR, CDR2 FQNEAQ (reference sequence). The ends were cut back, 1 base at V and 6 bases at J, with 16 bases in the middle. This CDR3 is 15 amino acids long. CDR3 protein: CASSLGSHPRGEQYF. The CDR3 DNA reads TGTGCCAGCAGCTTAGGCTCGCACCCGCGGGGCGAGCAGTACTTC.